Listed below are T cell receptor beta chains from one sample, sequenced in a study of blood T cells in healthy people across ages. TCRdb used MiXCR to reprocess the 5' RACE reads, holding one entry per CDR3 protein. The table lists 650,000 to 950,000 distinct CDR3 sequences, 40% to 50% of them singletons. What was sequenced was blood. These receptors all stem from a man aged 60 to 75 in good health. CDR3s include the opening cysteine and the closing phenylalanine or tryptophan. A D gene is named only where the DNA matches it firmly. Part of the rows lack a size; the others show once, few, many or a class for expanded clones.

J: TRBJ2-3
D: .
V: TRBV9
size: .
CDR3: CASSVRWGATDTQYF
DNA: TGTGCCAGCAGCGTACGGTGGGGGGCCACAGATACGCAGTATTTT

J: TRBJ2-7
D: .
V: TRBV7-9
size: .
CDR3: CASSFVQEGYEQYF
DNA: TGTGCCAGCAGCTTTGTACAAGAAGGCTACGAGCAGTACTTC

J: TRBJ1-4
D: .
V: TRBV7-9
size: .
CDR3: CASSFNPLRTTNEKLFF
DNA: TGTGCCAGCAGCTTTAACCCCCTTCGTACAACTAATGAAAAACTGTTTTTT

J: TRBJ2-2
D: .
V: TRBV5-1
size: few
CDR3: CASSGSVNTGELFF
DNA: TGCGCCAGCAGCGGGTCTGTGAACACCGGGGAGCTGTTTTTT

J: TRBJ1-2
D: .
V: TRBV20-1
size: .
CDR3: CSAPPAGNYGYTF
DNA: TGCAGTGCCCCTCCGGCGGGTAACTATGGCTACACCTTC

J: TRBJ2-1
D: .
V: TRBV11-1
size: .
CDR3: CASSLAATYNEQFF
DNA: TGTGCCAGCAGCTTAGCGGCTACCTACAATGAGCAGTTCTTC

J: TRBJ1-1
D: TRBD1
V: TRBV10-3
size: few
CDR3: CAISARQGGRTEAFF
DNA: TGTGCCATCAGTGCCCGACAGGGGGGGAGAACTGAAGCTTTCTTT

J: TRBJ2-3
D: .
V: TRBV27
size: many
CDR3: CASSLATHRVAGPDTQYF
DNA: TGTGCCAGCAGTTTAGCTACGCACAGGGTCGCTGGTCCAGATACGCAGTATTTT

J: TRBJ2-1
D: TRBD2
V: TRBV12-3/TRBV12-4
size: few
CDR3: CASSFAGGLNEQFF
DNA: TGTGCCAGCAGTTTCGCGGGGGGCCTCAATGAGCAGTTCTTC

J: TRBJ2-3
D: .
V: TRBV5-1
size: .
CDR3: CASSAVGGLTDTQYF
DNA: TGCGCCAGCAGCGCCGTGGGGGGCCTCACAGATACGCAGTATTTT

J: TRBJ2-7
D: TRBD1
V: TRBV6-2/TRBV6-3
size: few
CDR3: CASSYLPGQGGEQYF
DNA: TGTGCCAGCAGTTACCTCCCGGGACAGGGGGGCGAGCAGTACTTC

J: TRBJ2-7
D: .
V: TRBV20-1
size: .
CDR3: CSAHSGYEQYF
DNA: TGCAGTGCTCATTCGGGTTACGAGCAGTACTTC

J: TRBJ2-5
D: TRBD1
V: TRBV7-2
size: many
CDR3: CASSDRGRYETQYF
DNA: TGTGCCAGCAGCGACAGGGGGCGATATGAGACCCAGTACTTC

J: TRBJ2-1
D: .
V: TRBV18
size: .
CDR3: CASSPQYEQFF
DNA: TGTGCCAGCTCACCCCAATATGAGCAGTTCTTC

J: TRBJ2-4
D: .
V: TRBV5-6
size: few
CDR3: CASSSLNTEQYF
DNA: TGTGCCAGCAGCTCCTTGAATACGGAGCAGTACTTC

J: TRBJ2-2
D: .
V: TRBV12-5
size: .
CDR3: CASGLNGNTGELFF
DNA: TGTGCTAGTGGTTTGAACGGAAACACCGGGGAGCTGTTTTTT

J: TRBJ1-1
D: TRBD1
V: TRBV3-1
size: .
CDR3: CASSQGTGIGGAFF
DNA: TGTGCCAGCAGCCAAGGGACAGGGATTGGTGGGGCTTTCTTT

J: TRBJ2-1
D: .
V: TRBV2
size: few
CDR3: CASKGGWKYNEQFF
DNA: TGTGCCAGCAAGGGGGGGTGGAAGTACAATGAGCAGTTCTTC

J: TRBJ2-7
D: .
V: TRBV2
size: .
CDR3: CASSEFAGTPYEQYF
DNA: TGTGCCAGCAGTGAATTTGCCGGGACACCTTACGAGCAGTACTTC

J: TRBJ1-2
D: .
V: TRBV5-1
size: .
CDR3: CASSFSGLGYGYTF
DNA: TGCGCCAGCAGCTTTTCGGGTCTTGGCTATGGCTACACCTTC

J: TRBJ2-5
D: TRBD2
V: TRBV7-3
size: .
CDR3: CASSLTLAGVETQYF
DNA: TGTGCCAGCAGCTTAACCCTAGCGGGGGTGGAGACCCAGTACTTC

J: TRBJ2-3
D: .
V: TRBV12-3/TRBV12-4
size: .
CDR3: CASSFSLTATDTQYF
DNA: TGTGCCAGCAGTTTTTCTTTGACAGCCACAGATACGCAGTATTTT

J: TRBJ1-4
D: .
V: TRBV19
size: .
CDR3: CASSIQVSNEKLFF
DNA: TGTGCCAGTAGTATCCAGGTCTCTAATGAAAAACTGTTTTTT

J: TRBJ2-5
D: .
V: TRBV6-5
size: .
CDR3: CASRRSPRGPGETQYF
DNA: TGTGCCAGCAGACGTTCTCCGAGAGGGCCTGGAGAGACCCAGTACTTC

J: TRBJ2-5
D: .
V: TRBV7-2
size: .
CDR3: CASSPTLQGWETQYF
DNA: TGTGCCAGCAGCCCGACTCTCCAGGGATGGGAGACCCAGTACTTC

J: TRBJ2-1
D: .
V: TRBV6-5
size: .
CDR3: CASSPRGGRYNEQFF
DNA: TGTGCCAGCAGTCCCAGGGGGGGGAGATACAATGAGCAGTTCTTC

J: TRBJ1-1
D: .
V: TRBV7-9
size: .
CDR3: CASSPEVSEAFF
DNA: TGTGCCAGCAGCCCCGAAGTGAGTGAAGCTTTCTTT

J: TRBJ2-5
D: TRBD1
V: TRBV12-3/TRBV12-4
size: .
CDR3: CASSGTGPASGRKETQYF
DNA: TGTGCCAGCAGTGGGACAGGGCCGGCTAGCGGACGGAAAGAGACCCAGTACTTC

J: TRBJ2-7
D: TRBD2
V: TRBV20-1
size: .
CDR3: CSAKPGGPSYEQYF
DNA: TGCAGTGCGAAACCGGGGGGGCCCTCCTACGAGCAGTACTTC